This T cell receptor (beta chain) stems from a study of blood T cell repertoires in COVID-19. Study-level information: Acute and convalescent COVID-19 specimens originated in the United States, Italy and Spain.

The CDR3 has 13 amino acids. Germline V gives CDR1 MDHEN, CDR2 SYDVKM. V lost 10 bases, J lost 0 bases, and 12 bases lay in between. Here immunoSEQ multiplex PCR was the method, and the copy in TCRdb shows in-frame clones only, minus some. The sample holds 200,000 to 250,000 clones; more than 75% are singletons and the top ten take 8% to 10%. The source material was peripheral blood. The TCR was taken from a woman of 80 years or more with COVID-19, enrolled during active disease. The chain joins TRBV28 to TRBJ1-1, with D perhaps TRBD1 (5 bases). The CDR3 DNA reads TGTGCCACCCTGACAGCTATGAACACTGAAGCTTTCTTT. This codes for CATLTAMNTEAFF.